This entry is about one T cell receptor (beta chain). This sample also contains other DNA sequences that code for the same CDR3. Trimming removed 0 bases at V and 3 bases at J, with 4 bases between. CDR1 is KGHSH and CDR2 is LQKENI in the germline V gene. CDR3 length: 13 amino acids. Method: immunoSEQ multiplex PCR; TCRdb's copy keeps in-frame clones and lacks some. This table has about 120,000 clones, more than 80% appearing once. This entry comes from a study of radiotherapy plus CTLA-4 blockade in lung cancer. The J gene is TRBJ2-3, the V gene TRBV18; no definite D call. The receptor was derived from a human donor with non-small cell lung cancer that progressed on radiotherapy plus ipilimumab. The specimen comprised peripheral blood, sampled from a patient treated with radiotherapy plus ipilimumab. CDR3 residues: CASSPPGTDTQYF. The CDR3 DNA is TGTGCCAGCTCACCACCCGGGACAGATACGCAGTATTTT.